Many counts were recorded for the clone carrying this T cell receptor (beta chain). The antigen remains undetermined. This record comes from a study of response to subunit inactivated influenza vaccine. From the RT-PCR reads, TCRdb called clonotypes with MiXCR, one entry per CDR3 protein. The profile shows hundreds of thousands of distinct CDR3 sequences, around 15% of them singletons. Overall study findings and caveats: Each seasonal influenza vaccination recruits few new T cells, the authors suggested.

This clonotype was sampled from a man between 50 and 59 years old who received an inactivated influenza vaccine. Sequencing used PBMCs from blood, obtained 14 days before vaccination.

In DNA form, the CDR3 reads TGTGCCAGCAACCAGCGGGAGTCGGGGGAGACCCAGTACTTC. Translated, it gives CASNQRESGETQYF. The chain links TRBV6-1 to TRBJ2-5; 8 bases align to TRBD2. The germline CDR1 and CDR2 sequences are MNHNS and SASEGT. This CDR3 has 14 amino acids. Germline trimming cut 7 bases from V and 5 bases from J; bases unmatched to any gene: 9.